Listed below are T cell receptor beta chains from one sample, sequenced in a study of blood T cell repertoires in COVID-19. Measured with immunoSEQ multiplex PCR; TCRdb has only the in-frame clones, and not every one. The table includes a few hundred thousand clones, around nine tenths detected once. Input material: peripheral blood. The source of these receptors is a middle-aged man who had recovered from COVID-19. The CDR3 runs from the conserved cysteine through the conserved F or W.

v_gene	j_gene	len	CDR3aa
TRBV12-5	TRBJ2-7	15	CASGLTAGGPYEQYF
TRBV7-7	TRBJ2-2	15	CASSARDFGTGELFF
TRBV2	TRBJ1-2	17	CASSKEGTGGRSYGYTF
TRBV5-1	TRBJ2-7	14	CASSLRGAGYEQYF
TRBV7-9	TRBJ1-1	13	CASSMATGEGAFF
TRBV6-2/TRBV6-3	TRBJ2-1	17	CASSWPPGQVLYNEQFF
TRBV2	TRBJ2-5	13	CASLGRFQETQYF
TRBV7-9	TRBJ2-2	19	CASSLSGLAGPSNTGELFF
TRBV30	TRBJ1-1	11	CASQGDTEAFF
TRBV15	TRBJ1-4	17	CATSSFGQGATNEKLFF
TRBV19	TRBJ1-2	16	CASSIRTGGRNYGYTF
TRBV11-2	TRBJ2-7	15	CASRRAGTGKYEQYF
TRBV5-1	TRBJ2-6	14	CASSLEWAGGAPTF
TRBV7-2	TRBJ2-3	15	CASSFSWEAADTQYF
TRBV27	TRBJ2-2	15	CASKPRQGPTGELFF
TRBV19	TRBJ2-3	16	CASSITSGRALDTQYF
TRBV4-2	TRBJ2-5	19	CASSQDSGLSSGSQKTQYF
TRBV12-3/TRBV12-4	TRBJ2-7	12	CASGASTYEQYF
TRBV14	TRBJ2-2	17	CASSQESWGPATGELFF
TRBV10-2	TRBJ2-7	15	CASSDPSGSSYEQYF
TRBV6-5	TRBJ1-2	12	CASSYRVGGYTF
TRBV2	TRBJ2-1	15	CASSADRGSYNEQFF
TRBV6-1	TRBJ2-3	17	CASSGPTSGGGLDTQYF
TRBV2	TRBJ2-1	15	CASILDSSSYNEQFF
TRBV19	TRBJ1-4	14	CASSSPGMDEKLFF
TRBV6-6	TRBJ2-7	16	CASSYSDRGPHYEQYF
TRBV6-5	TRBJ2-2	14	CASSSNSYTGELFF
TRBV4-3	TRBJ2-1	20	CASSQVTSLSIGLAGAEQFF
TRBV28	TRBJ1-5	17	CASRRTGEGIGSQPQHF
TRBV19	TRBJ2-7	14	CASSFSGQPYEQYF
TRBV5-4	TRBJ2-1	17	CASSYKAGGGAVDEQFF
TRBV10-3	TRBJ2-5	16	CAISESGLGGQETQYF
TRBV2	TRBJ1-6	14	CASKRGQYNSPLHF
TRBV4-3	TRBJ2-1	13	CASSPPRSDEQFF
TRBV5-1	TRBJ2-7	13	CASSLVAEGEQYF
TRBV4-3	TRBJ1-3	15	CASSRGTASGNTIYF
TRBV6-5	TRBJ2-7	14	CASSYYTRGSEQYF
TRBV4-3	TRBJ2-1	16	CASSQGPSGRIYEQFF
TRBV19	TRBJ1-1	12	CASSIRSTEAFF
TRBV7-3	TRBJ2-3	15	CASSPTSGSTYTQYF
TRBV18	TRBJ1-1	13	CASTLTGGPEAFF
TRBV11-2	TRBJ2-5	15	CASSTRTAGAETQYF
TRBV27	TRBJ1-5	16	CASSLSGQGIIQPQHF
TRBV11-2	TRBJ2-1	15	CASSLDPQDYNEQFF
TRBV18	TRBJ1-1	19	CASSRSRDRGLKVNTEAFF
TRBV6-5	TRBJ2-2	15	CASSYSTGNAGELFF
TRBV6-2/TRBV6-3	TRBJ2-5	15	CASSSGGGYQETQYF
TRBV10-1	TRBJ2-7	16	CASSDRSGTGTYEQYF
TRBV9	TRBJ1-3	16	CASSPRGGDSGNTIYF
TRBV19	TRBJ1-2	13	CASSDRGRRGYTF
TRBV19	TRBJ2-2	14	CASRRSSNTGELFF
TRBV27	TRBJ2-3	17	CASSPLRGGWRTDTQYF
TRBV21-1	TRBJ2-1	15	CASSTRGEGRNEQFF
TRBV4-3	TRBJ1-2	14	CASSQDRGFRGYTF
TRBV5-4	TRBJ2-5	14	CASSLLAGGETQYF
TRBV2	TRBJ2-1	16	CASSPPGASSYNEQFF
TRBV19	TRBJ2-2	14	CASSSGGNTGELFF